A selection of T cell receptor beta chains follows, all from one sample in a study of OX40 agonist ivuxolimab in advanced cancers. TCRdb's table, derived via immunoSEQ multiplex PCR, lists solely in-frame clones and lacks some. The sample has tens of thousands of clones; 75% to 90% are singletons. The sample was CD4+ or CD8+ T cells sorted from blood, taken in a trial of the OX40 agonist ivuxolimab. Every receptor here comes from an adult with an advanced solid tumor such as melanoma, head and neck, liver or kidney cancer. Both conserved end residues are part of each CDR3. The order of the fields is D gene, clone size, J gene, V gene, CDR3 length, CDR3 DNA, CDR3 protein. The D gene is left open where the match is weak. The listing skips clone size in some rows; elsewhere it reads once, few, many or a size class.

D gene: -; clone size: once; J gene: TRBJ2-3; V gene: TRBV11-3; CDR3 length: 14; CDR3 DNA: TGTGCCAGCAGCTTTCGCGAGGGAACAGATACGCAGTATTTT; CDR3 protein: CASSFREGTDTQYF
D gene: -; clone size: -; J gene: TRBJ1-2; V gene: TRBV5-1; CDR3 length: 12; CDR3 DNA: TGCGCCAGCAGCTTCGAAGGCTATGGCTACACCTTC; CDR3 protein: CASSFEGYGYTF
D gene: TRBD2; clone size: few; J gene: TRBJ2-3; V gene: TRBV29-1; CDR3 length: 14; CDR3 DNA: TGCAGCGTTGTAGTCCTAGCGGGTGCTCATACGCAGTATTTT; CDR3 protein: CSVVVLAGAHTQYF
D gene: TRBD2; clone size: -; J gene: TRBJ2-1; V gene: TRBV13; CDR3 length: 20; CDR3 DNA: TGTGCCAGCAGCCCGGGACTAGCGGGAGAGTACGGTAGCTCCTACAATGAGCAGTTCTTC; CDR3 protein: CASSPGLAGEYGSSYNEQFF
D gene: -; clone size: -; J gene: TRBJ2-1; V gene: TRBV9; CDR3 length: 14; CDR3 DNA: TGTGCCAGCAGCGAGGCGGTTACGTACAATGAGCAGTTCTTC; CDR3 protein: CASSEAVTYNEQFF
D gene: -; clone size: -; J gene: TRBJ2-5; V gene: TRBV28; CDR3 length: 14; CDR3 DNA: TGTGCCAGCAGTCCCCGGCTCCCAAAGTCGCCCCAGTACTTC; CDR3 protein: CASSPRLPKSPQYF
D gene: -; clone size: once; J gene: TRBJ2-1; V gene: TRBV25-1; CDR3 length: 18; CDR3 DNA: TGTGCCAGCAGTGCGCCCCCCGGCGTAGGGAGGTACTACAATGAGCAGTTCTTC; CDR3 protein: CASSAPPGVGRYYNEQFF
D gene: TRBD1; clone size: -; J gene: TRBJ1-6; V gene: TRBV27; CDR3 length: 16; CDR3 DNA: TGTGCCAGCAGTTTAGGGTCGGGGACAGCCCCCCTCCCCCTCCACTTT; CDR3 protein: CASSLGSGTAPLPLHF
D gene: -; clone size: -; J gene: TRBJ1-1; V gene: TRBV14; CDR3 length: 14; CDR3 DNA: TGTGCCAGCAGCCCCCTCGGGAGGGGCACTGAAGCTTTCTTT; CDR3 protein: CASSPLGRGTEAFF
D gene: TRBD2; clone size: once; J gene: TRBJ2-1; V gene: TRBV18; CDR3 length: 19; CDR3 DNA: TGTGCCAGCTCACCACCGCTGGTAGCGGGAGATGAGTCCTACAATGAGCAGTTCTTC; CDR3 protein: CASSPPLVAGDESYNEQFF
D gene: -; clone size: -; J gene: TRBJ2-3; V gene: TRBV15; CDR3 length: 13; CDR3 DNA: TGTGCCACCAGCAGCAGATTCACAGATACGCAGTATTTT; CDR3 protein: CATSSRFTDTQYF
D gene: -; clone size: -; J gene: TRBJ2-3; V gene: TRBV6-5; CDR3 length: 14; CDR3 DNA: TGTGCCAGCAGTTTTGGCCGCACGACAGATACGCAGTATTTT; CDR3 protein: CASSFGRTTDTQYF
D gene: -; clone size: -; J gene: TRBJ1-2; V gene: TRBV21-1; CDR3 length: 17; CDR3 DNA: TGTGCCAGCTTCATTCACCGAGAGGGGACAGGGGTCTATGGCTACACCTTC; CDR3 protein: CASFIHREGTGVYGYTF
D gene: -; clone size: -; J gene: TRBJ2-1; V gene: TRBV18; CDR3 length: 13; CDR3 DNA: TGTGCCAGCTCACCAGGGCCCTACAATGAGCAGTTCTTC; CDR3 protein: CASSPGPYNEQFF
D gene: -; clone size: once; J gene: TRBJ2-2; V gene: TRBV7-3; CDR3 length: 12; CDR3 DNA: TGTGCCAGCAGCAAAGACACCGGGGAGCTGTTTTTT; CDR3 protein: CASSKDTGELFF
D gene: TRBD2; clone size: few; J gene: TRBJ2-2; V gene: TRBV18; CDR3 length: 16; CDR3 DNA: TGTGCCAGCTCACCACTTGCGGGAGGAGAGACCGGGGAGCTGTTTTTT; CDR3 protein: CASSPLAGGETGELFF
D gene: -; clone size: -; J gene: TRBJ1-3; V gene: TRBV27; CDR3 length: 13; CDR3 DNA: TGTGCCAGCATGGGACCCTGGGGAAACACCATATATTTT; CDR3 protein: CASMGPWGNTIYF
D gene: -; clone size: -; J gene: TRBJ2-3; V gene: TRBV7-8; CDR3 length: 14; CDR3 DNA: TGTGCCAGCAGCTTAGAGACTAGCACAGATACGCAGTATTTT; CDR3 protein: CASSLETSTDTQYF
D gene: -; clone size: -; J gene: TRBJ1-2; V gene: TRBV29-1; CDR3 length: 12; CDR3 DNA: TGCAGCGGAGGACATACTCCTTATGGCTACACCTTC; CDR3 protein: CSGGHTPYGYTF
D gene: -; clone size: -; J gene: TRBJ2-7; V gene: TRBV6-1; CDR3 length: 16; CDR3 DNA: TGTGCCAGCAGTGAATTAGGGCAAAACCCCCTCTACGAGCAGTACTTC; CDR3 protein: CASSELGQNPLYEQYF
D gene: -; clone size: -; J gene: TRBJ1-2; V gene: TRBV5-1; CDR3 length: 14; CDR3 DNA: TGCGCCAGCAGCTTGGATTACGCGGGATCCGGCTACACCTTC; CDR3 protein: CASSLDYAGSGYTF
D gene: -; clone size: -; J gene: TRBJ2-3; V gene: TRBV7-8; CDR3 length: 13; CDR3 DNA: TGTGCCAGCAGCTTAACAACCTGGGATACGCAGTATTTT; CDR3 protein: CASSLTTWDTQYF
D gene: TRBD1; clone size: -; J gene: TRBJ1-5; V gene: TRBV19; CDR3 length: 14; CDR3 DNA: TGTGCCAGTAGTATGGGACAGGGGTATCAGCCCCAGCATTTT; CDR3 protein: CASSMGQGYQPQHF
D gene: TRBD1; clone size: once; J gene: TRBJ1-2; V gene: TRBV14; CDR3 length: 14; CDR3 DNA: TGTGCCAGCAGCCCGGACCGGGACAGGGTCGGCTACACCTTC; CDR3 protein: CASSPDRDRVGYTF
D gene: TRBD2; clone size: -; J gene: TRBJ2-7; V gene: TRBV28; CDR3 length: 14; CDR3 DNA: TGTGCCAGCAGGGGGACTAGCGTATCTTACGAGCAGTACTTC; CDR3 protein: CASRGTSVSYEQYF
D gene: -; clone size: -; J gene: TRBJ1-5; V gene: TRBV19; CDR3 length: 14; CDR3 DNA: TGTGCCAGTACCGGCCGGTCGGGCAATCAGCCCCAGCATTTT; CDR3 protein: CASTGRSGNQPQHF
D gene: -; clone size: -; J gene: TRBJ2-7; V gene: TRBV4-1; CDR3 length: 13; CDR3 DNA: TGCGCCAGCAGCCAAGTCCAGGATTACGAGCAGTACTTC; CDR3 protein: CASSQVQDYEQYF
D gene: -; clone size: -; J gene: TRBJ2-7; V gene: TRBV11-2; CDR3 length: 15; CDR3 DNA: TGTGCCAGCAGCTTATTCGGGGTTCCTTCCTACGAGCAGTACTTC; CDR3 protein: CASSLFGVPSYEQYF
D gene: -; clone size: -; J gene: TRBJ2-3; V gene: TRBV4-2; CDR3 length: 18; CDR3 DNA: TGTGCCAGCAGCCAACGACCCCGGAGGGCGGGCGGCACAGATACGCAGTATTTT; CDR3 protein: CASSQRPRRAGGTDTQYF
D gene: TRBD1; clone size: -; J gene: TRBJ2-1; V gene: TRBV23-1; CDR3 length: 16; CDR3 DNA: TGCGCCAGCAGTCAATCGAAAGGGGGCCCCTACAATGAGCAGTTCTTC; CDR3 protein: CASSQSKGGPYNEQFF
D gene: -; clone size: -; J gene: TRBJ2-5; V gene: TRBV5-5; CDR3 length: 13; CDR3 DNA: TGTGCCAGCAGCCTCGGAGGGCAAGAGACCCAGTACTTC; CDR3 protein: CASSLGGQETQYF
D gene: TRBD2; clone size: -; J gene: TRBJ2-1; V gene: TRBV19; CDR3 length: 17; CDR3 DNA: TGTGCCAGTAGGGGTAGCGGGAGTTTATCTAGGAGCAATGAGCAGTTCTTC; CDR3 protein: CASRGSGSLSRSNEQFF
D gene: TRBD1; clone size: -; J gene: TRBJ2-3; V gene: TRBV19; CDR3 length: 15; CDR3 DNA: TGTGCCAGTAGTATCGGGACAGGGAGCACAGATACGCAGTATTTT; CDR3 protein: CASSIGTGSTDTQYF
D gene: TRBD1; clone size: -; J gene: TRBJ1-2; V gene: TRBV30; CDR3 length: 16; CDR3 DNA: TGTGCCTGGAGTCTCACCGGGACAGTCTCTAACTATGGCTACACCTTC; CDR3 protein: CAWSLTGTVSNYGYTF
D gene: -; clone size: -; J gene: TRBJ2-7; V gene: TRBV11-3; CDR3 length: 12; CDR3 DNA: TGTGCCAGCAGCTTAAGGGGATACGAGCAGTACTTC; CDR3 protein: CASSLRGYEQYF
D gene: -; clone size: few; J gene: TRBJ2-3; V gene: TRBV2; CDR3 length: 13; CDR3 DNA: TGTGCCAGCGGGTGGGGCAGAGGAGATACGCAGTATTTT; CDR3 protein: CASGWGRGDTQYF
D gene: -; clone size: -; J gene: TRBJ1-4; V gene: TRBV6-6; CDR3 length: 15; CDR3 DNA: TGTGCCAGCAGCCGGGGTAAGGGTCCGGCTGAAAAACTGTTTTTT; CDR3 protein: CASSRGKGPAEKLFF
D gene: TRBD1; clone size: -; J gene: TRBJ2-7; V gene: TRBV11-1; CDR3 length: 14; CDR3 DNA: TGTGCCAGCAGAAGGACAGGTACCTCCTACGAGCAGTACTTC; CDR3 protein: CASRRTGTSYEQYF
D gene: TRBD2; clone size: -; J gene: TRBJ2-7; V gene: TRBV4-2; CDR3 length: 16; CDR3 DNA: TGTGCCAGCAGCCAAGATTTTGGCGGGAGTACCTACGAGCAGTACTTC; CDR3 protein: CASSQDFGGSTYEQYF
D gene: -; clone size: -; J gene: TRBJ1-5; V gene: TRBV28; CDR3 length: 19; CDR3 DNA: TGTGCCAGCAGTTTACCCCCCACAGGATCCGTTTCTGGCAATCAGCCCCAGCATTTT; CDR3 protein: CASSLPPTGSVSGNQPQHF
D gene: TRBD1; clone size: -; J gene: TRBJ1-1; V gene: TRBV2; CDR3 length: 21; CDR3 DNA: TGTGCCAGCAGTGAGAAAGCGGCAATAGGACCGGGACAGGGCAGCAACACTGAAGCTTTCTTT; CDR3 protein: CASSEKAAIGPGQGSNTEAFF
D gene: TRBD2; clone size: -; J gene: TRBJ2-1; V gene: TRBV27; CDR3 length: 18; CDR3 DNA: TGTGCCAGCAGTCCGCGACTAGCGGGACTGAGCTCCTACAATGAGCAGTTCTTC; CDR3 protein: CASSPRLAGLSSYNEQFF
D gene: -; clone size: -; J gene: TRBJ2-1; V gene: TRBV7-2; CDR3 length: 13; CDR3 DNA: TGTGCCAGCAGCTTAGGTAGGGCGACCGAGCAGTTCTTC; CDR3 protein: CASSLGRATEQFF
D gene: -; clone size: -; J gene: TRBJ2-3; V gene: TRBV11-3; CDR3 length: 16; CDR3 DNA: TGTGCCAGCAGCTTACTTGGGCGTCTAGACACAGATACGCAGTATTTT; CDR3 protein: CASSLLGRLDTDTQYF
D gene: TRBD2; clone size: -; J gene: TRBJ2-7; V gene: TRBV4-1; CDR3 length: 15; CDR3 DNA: TGCGCCAGCAGCCAAGATCCAGCGGGAGCCTACGAGCAGTACTTC; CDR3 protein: CASSQDPAGAYEQYF
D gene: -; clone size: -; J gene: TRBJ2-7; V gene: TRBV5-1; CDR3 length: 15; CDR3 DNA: TGCGCCAGCAGCCCAGAGGGGGGAAAGGCCTACGAGCAGTACTTC; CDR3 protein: CASSPEGGKAYEQYF
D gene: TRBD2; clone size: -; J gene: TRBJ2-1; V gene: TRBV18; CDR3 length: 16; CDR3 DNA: TGTGCCAGCTCACCTGCACCGACTAGCGTAAACAGTGAGCAGTTCTTC; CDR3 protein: CASSPAPTSVNSEQFF
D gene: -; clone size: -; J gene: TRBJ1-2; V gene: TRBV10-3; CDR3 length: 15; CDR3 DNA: TGTGCCATCAGTGAGTCAGACTTTACCGGCTATGGCTACACCTTC; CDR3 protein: CAISESDFTGYGYTF
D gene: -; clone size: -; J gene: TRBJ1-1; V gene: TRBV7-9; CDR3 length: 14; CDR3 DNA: TGTGCCGGCAAGGTGGGGGGCACCCCCACTGAAGCTTTCTTT; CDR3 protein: CAGKVGGTPTEAFF
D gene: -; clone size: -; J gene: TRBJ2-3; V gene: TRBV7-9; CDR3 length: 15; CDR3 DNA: TGTGCCAGCAGCTTGGCGGTACTTAAGACAGATACGCAGTATTTT; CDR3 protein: CASSLAVLKTDTQYF
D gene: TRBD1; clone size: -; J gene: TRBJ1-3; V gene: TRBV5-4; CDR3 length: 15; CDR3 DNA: TGTGCCAGCAGCCACCCCGCAGGGGGTGGTAACACCATATATTTT; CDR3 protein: CASSHPAGGGNTIYF
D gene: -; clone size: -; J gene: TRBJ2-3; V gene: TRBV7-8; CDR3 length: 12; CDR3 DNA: TGTGCCAGCAGCTTGCACACAGATACGCAGTATTTT; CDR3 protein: CASSLHTDTQYF
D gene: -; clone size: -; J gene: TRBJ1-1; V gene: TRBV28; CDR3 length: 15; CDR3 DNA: TGTGCCAGCAGTTCCCTGAGGAGGATGAACACTGAAGCTTTCTTT; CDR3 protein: CASSSLRRMNTEAFF
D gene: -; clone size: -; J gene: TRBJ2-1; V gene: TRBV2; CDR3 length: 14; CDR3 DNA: TGTGCCAGCAGTGAAAGGACAGCGTACAATGAGCAGTTCTTC; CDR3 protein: CASSERTAYNEQFF
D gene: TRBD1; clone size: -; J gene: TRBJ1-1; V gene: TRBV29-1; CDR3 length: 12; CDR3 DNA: TGCAGCGCTGGGACAGCCAACACTGAAGCTTTCTTT; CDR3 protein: CSAGTANTEAFF
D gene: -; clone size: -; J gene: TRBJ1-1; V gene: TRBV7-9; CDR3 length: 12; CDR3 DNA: TGTGCCAGCAGCCCTGCGAACACTGAAGCTTTCTTT; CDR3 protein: CASSPANTEAFF
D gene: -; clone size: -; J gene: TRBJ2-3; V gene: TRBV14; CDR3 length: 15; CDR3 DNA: TGTGCCAGCAGCCGCAGACTGGAGAGCACAGATACGCAGTATTTT; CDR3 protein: CASSRRLESTDTQYF
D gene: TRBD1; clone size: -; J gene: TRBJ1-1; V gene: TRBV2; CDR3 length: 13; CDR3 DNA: TGTGCCACCATAGACAGGGCTAACACTGAAGCTTTCTTT; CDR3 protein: CATIDRANTEAFF
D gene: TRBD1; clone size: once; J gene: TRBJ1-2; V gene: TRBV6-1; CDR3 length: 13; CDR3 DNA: TGTGCCAGCAGCTTGACAGGGAACTATGGCTACACCTTC; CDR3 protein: CASSLTGNYGYTF
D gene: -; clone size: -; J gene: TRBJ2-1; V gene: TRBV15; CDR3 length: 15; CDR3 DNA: TGTGCCACCAGCAGAGCTGGACTCACCTACAATGAGCAGTTCTTC; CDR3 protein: CATSRAGLTYNEQFF